Shown below are 9 T cell receptor beta chains from a single sample sequenced in a study of radiotherapy plus CTLA-4 blockade in lung cancer. Sequencing was performed with immunoSEQ multiplex PCR; in TCRdb, only in-frame clones are kept and a portion is missing. This table holds fewer than 100,000 clones, 70% to 85% found once. Sequencing was performed on peripheral blood, taken from a patient treated with radiotherapy plus ipilimumab. These receptors were taken from a human donor with non-small cell lung cancer who had stable disease on radiotherapy plus ipilimumab.

The genes are TRBV30 and TRBJ2-3, with TRBD1 matching over 9 bases. Germline V gene lookup returns CDR1 GTSNPN and CDR2 SVGIG (reference sequence). The ends lost 2 bases at V and 5 bases at J; junction bases unmatched: 8. This CDR3 comprises 15 residues. The DNA of the CDR3 is TGTGCCTGGAGTACTGGGACAGGGTATGGAGATACGCAGTATTTT. Its translation: CAWSTGTGYGDTQYF.

The chain recombines TRBV27 with TRBJ2-5; 8 bases agree with TRBD2. Germline V gives CDR1 MNHEY, CDR2 SMNVEV (reference sequence). This CDR3 is built from 15 residues. V was clipped by 6 bases and J by 5 bases; unmatched bases: 11. CDR3 protein: CASSLRGLDSETQYF. The CDR3 DNA reads TGTGCCAGCAGCCTAAGGGGACTAGACTCGGAGACCCAGTACTTC.

The chain links TRBV2 to TRBJ1-6; D might be TRBD1 (5 bases). Germline CDR1 is SNHLY and CDR2 is FYNNEI. The V gene lost 3 bases and the J gene lost 7 bases, with 13 bases spanning the gap. The CDR3 length is 15 residues. CDR3: CASSENGHMNSPLHF. The CDR3 DNA follows: TGTGCCAGCAGTGAGAACGGACATATGAATTCACCCCTCCACTTT.

In this sample, this clone turned up once. Relative to the germline gene, one junction end is altered; a read error may explain this. The rearrangement joins TRBV6-5 to TRBJ2-5; D is undetermined. The germline V gene encodes CDR1 MNHEY and CDR2 SVGAGI. CDR3 size: 15 residues. CDR3 coding DNA: TGTGCCAGCAGTTATGGGGTTCGGACGGAAGAGACCCGGTACTTC. Translated: CASSYGVRTEETRYF.

The rearrangement joins TRBV4-2 to TRBJ2-1; tentatively, D is TRBD2 (7 bases). In germline, CDR1 is LGHNA, CDR2 YNFKEQ. The CDR3 is 16 residues long. The V and J ends lost 2 bases and 4 bases respectively, with 15 bases between them. The CDR3: CASSQSGRGDYNEQFF. CDR3 DNA sequence: TGTGCCAGCAGCCAATCGGGGAGGGGGGATTACAATGAGCAGTTCTTC.

The chain combines TRBV6-1 with TRBJ1-5; D remains ambiguous. The V end lost 0 bases, the J end lost 1 base, and 4 bases lay between the germline ends. The CDR3 covers 14 residues. Germline-derived CDR1 and CDR2 are MNHNS and SASEGT. As DNA, the CDR3 is TGTGCCAGCAGTGAAGCATGGAGCAATCAGCCCCAGCATTTT. It translates to CASSEAWSNQPQHF.

The V gene is TRBV6-5, the J gene TRBJ2-5, with 11 bases lining up with TRBD2. There are 16 residues in the CDR3. CDR1 and CDR2 from the germline V gene are MNHEY and SVGAGI. V shed 0 bases, J shed 5 bases, and the junction held 5 bases outside the gene matches. The CDR3 DNA is TGTGCCAGCAGTTACTCGGCTAGCGGGAGGTCGGAGACCCAGTACTTC. Translating it yields CASSYSASGRSETQYF.

The chain has TRBV7-8 and TRBJ1-3, with 8 bases identical to TRBD1. The V gene's germline CDR1 is SGHVS and CDR2 FQNEAQ. The CDR3 extends over 15 amino acids. V lost 8 bases, J lost 9 bases, and 15 bases stayed unmatched. CDR3 nucleotide sequence: TGTGCCAGCTTCCATGGGGGACAGGAGAAGGGCACCATATATTTT. Amino acid sequence: CASFHGGQEKGTIYF.

V is TRBV2 and J is TRBJ2-7; D remains unclear. V lost 7 bases and J lost 2, with 15 bases in between. The CDR3 extends over 14 amino acids. Looked up from germline, CDR1 is SNHLY and CDR2 is FYNNEI. The CDR3 DNA reads TGTGCCAGCAAAAGGGCTGGATCTACCTACGAGCAGTACTTC. Amino acid sequence: CASKRAGSTYEQYF.